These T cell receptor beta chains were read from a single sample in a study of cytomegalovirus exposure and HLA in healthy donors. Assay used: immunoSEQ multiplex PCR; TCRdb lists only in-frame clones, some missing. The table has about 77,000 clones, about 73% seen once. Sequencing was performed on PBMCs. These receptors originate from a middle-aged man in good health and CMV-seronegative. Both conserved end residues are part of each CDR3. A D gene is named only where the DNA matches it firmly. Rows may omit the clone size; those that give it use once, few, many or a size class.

cdr3_nt: TGTGCCAGCAGTCCTTCCGGGGGAGTCACCTACGAGCAGTACTTC; cdr3_aa: CASSPSGGVTYEQYF; cdr3_length: 15; d_call: NA; j_call: TRBJ2-7; clone_size: NA; v_call: TRBV28
cdr3_nt: TGTGCCAGTAGCCGGACTAGCGGGGGTTACAATGAGCAGTTCTTC; cdr3_aa: CASSRTSGGYNEQFF; cdr3_length: 15; d_call: TRBD2; j_call: TRBJ2-1; clone_size: NA; v_call: TRBV19
cdr3_nt: TGCACCAGCAGCCAACGAACTAGCGGGAGGGGTAGCACAGATACGCAGTATTTT; cdr3_aa: CTSSQRTSGRGSTDTQYF; cdr3_length: 18; d_call: NA; j_call: TRBJ2-3; clone_size: NA; v_call: TRBV1
cdr3_nt: TGTGCCAGCAGACCCGGGACTTATCTCTCCTACGAGCAGTACTTC; cdr3_aa: CASRPGTYLSYEQYF; cdr3_length: 15; d_call: NA; j_call: TRBJ2-7; clone_size: NA; v_call: TRBV7-9
cdr3_nt: TGTGCCAGCAGCTTCCGGACAGGGGTTGAGCAGTTCTTC; cdr3_aa: CASSFRTGVEQFF; cdr3_length: 13; d_call: TRBD1; j_call: TRBJ2-1; clone_size: NA; v_call: TRBV14
cdr3_nt: TGTGCCAGCAGCTTAGAGGGCCGTTCAACGTACGAGCAGTACTTC; cdr3_aa: CASSLEGRSTYEQYF; cdr3_length: 15; d_call: NA; j_call: TRBJ2-7; clone_size: NA; v_call: TRBV11-3
cdr3_nt: TGTGCCAGCAGCCAAGCCCTTGACAGCCCCTTAGGCTACACCTTC; cdr3_aa: CASSQALDSPLGYTF; cdr3_length: 15; d_call: NA; j_call: TRBJ1-2; clone_size: NA; v_call: TRBV4-2
cdr3_nt: TGTGCCAGCAGCTTAGACCTCGGGGCGGGATGGTACGAGCAGTACTTC; cdr3_aa: CASSLDLGAGWYEQYF; cdr3_length: 16; d_call: NA; j_call: TRBJ2-7; clone_size: NA; v_call: TRBV7-9
cdr3_nt: TGTGCCAGCAGCTATGCTGGTCGAGACGAGCAGTACTTC; cdr3_aa: CASSYAGRDEQYF; cdr3_length: 13; d_call: NA; j_call: TRBJ2-7; clone_size: NA; v_call: TRBV5-6
cdr3_nt: TGTGCCAGCAGTTTAGCGACAGGGATAAGAGATACGCAGTATTTT; cdr3_aa: CASSLATGIRDTQYF; cdr3_length: 15; d_call: TRBD1; j_call: TRBJ2-3; clone_size: NA; v_call: TRBV27
cdr3_nt: TGCGCCAGCAGCTTGCCGGGAGGCAACTCCTACGAGCAGTACTTC; cdr3_aa: CASSLPGGNSYEQYF; cdr3_length: 15; d_call: TRBD2; j_call: TRBJ2-7; clone_size: NA; v_call: TRBV5-1
cdr3_nt: TGTGCCAGCTCACCACCGTCAGGGTGGGTTCGTGGCTACACCTTC; cdr3_aa: CASSPPSGWVRGYTF; cdr3_length: 15; d_call: NA; j_call: TRBJ1-2; clone_size: NA; v_call: TRBV18
cdr3_nt: TGCGCCAGCAGCCTTTCGAGGGACATAGTTACGAGCGCGTACTTC; cdr3_aa: CASSLSRDIVTSAYF; cdr3_length: 15; d_call: NA; j_call: TRBJ2-7; clone_size: NA; v_call: TRBV4-3
cdr3_nt: TGTGCCAGCAGCCAGAACTCTGGAAACACCATATATTTT; cdr3_aa: CASSQNSGNTIYF; cdr3_length: 13; d_call: NA; j_call: TRBJ1-3; clone_size: NA; v_call: TRBV6-5
cdr3_nt: TGTGCCAGCAGCTTAGGGGGGGCCGGGGAGCTGTTTTTT; cdr3_aa: CASSLGGAGELFF; cdr3_length: 13; d_call: NA; j_call: TRBJ2-2; clone_size: NA; v_call: TRBV7-2
cdr3_nt: TGCGCCAGCAGCTTGGAGGGCAGGGAAAACACTGAAGCTTTCTTT; cdr3_aa: CASSLEGRENTEAFF; cdr3_length: 15; d_call: NA; j_call: TRBJ1-1; clone_size: NA; v_call: TRBV5-1
cdr3_nt: TGTGCCAGCAGCTTAAGCGCAGGGACTACGGGCTACACCTTC; cdr3_aa: CASSLSAGTTGYTF; cdr3_length: 14; d_call: NA; j_call: TRBJ1-2; clone_size: NA; v_call: TRBV11-2
cdr3_nt: TGTGCCAGCAGCTTGACAGGGACAGGGGGTTCGGCTTTCTTT; cdr3_aa: CASSLTGTGGSAFF; cdr3_length: 14; d_call: TRBD1; j_call: TRBJ1-1; clone_size: NA; v_call: TRBV5-4
cdr3_nt: TGTGCCACCAGCAGAGACAGGGGGCACGGGGCCAACGTCCTGACTTTC; cdr3_aa: CATSRDRGHGANVLTF; cdr3_length: 16; d_call: TRBD1; j_call: TRBJ2-6; clone_size: NA; v_call: TRBV15
cdr3_nt: TGTGCCAGCAGCCACCCGGGCTCTGGAAACACCATATATTTT; cdr3_aa: CASSHPGSGNTIYF; cdr3_length: 14; d_call: NA; j_call: TRBJ1-3; clone_size: NA; v_call: TRBV5-6
cdr3_nt: TGTGCCGGCAGTGCCGGACTGTTCGGGGCTTTCTTT; cdr3_aa: CAGSAGLFGAFF; cdr3_length: 12; d_call: NA; j_call: TRBJ1-1; clone_size: NA; v_call: TRBV2
cdr3_nt: TGTGCCAGCAGTCTGACCGCCGGGAGGGTTTACGAAAAACTGTTTTTT; cdr3_aa: CASSLTAGRVYEKLFF; cdr3_length: 16; d_call: NA; j_call: TRBJ1-4; clone_size: NA; v_call: TRBV27
cdr3_nt: TGTGCCAGCAGCTTAGATCGACAGGACCCGGGGTTCTTC; cdr3_aa: CASSLDRQDPGFF; cdr3_length: 13; d_call: NA; j_call: TRBJ2-1; clone_size: NA; v_call: TRBV11-2
cdr3_nt: TGTGCCAGCAGCTTAGCGCGGGGCCTAGATCTCGAAAACATTCAGTACTTC; cdr3_aa: CASSLARGLDLENIQYF; cdr3_length: 17; d_call: NA; j_call: TRBJ2-4; clone_size: NA; v_call: TRBV7-9
cdr3_nt: TGTGCCAGCAGCTTCGGAGGACCAACCCACAATGAGCAGTTCTTC; cdr3_aa: CASSFGGPTHNEQFF; cdr3_length: 15; d_call: NA; j_call: TRBJ2-1; clone_size: NA; v_call: TRBV7-2
cdr3_nt: TGCGCCAGCAGCTTGGGACAGGGGGACATTCAGTACTTC; cdr3_aa: CASSLGQGDIQYF; cdr3_length: 13; d_call: TRBD1; j_call: TRBJ2-4; clone_size: once; v_call: TRBV5-1
cdr3_nt: TGCGCCAGCAGCCTATGGACAGGGACCGGGGAGCTGTTTTTT; cdr3_aa: CASSLWTGTGELFF; cdr3_length: 14; d_call: TRBD1; j_call: TRBJ2-2; clone_size: NA; v_call: TRBV4-3
cdr3_nt: TGTGCCATCAGAGAGCGGGAGTCGTCCTACGAGCAGTACTTC; cdr3_aa: CAIRERESSYEQYF; cdr3_length: 14; d_call: TRBD2; j_call: TRBJ2-7; clone_size: NA; v_call: TRBV10-3
cdr3_nt: TGTGCCAGAAGCTTAGCAGGGGGCGCCGAGTACTACACCTTC; cdr3_aa: CARSLAGGAEYYTF; cdr3_length: 14; d_call: NA; j_call: TRBJ1-2; clone_size: NA; v_call: TRBV7-5
cdr3_nt: TGTGCTAGCAGCTCCCTAGCGGGAGACGGTACCGGGGAGCTGTTTTTT; cdr3_aa: CASSSLAGDGTGELFF; cdr3_length: 16; d_call: TRBD2; j_call: TRBJ2-2; clone_size: once; v_call: TRBV7-7
cdr3_nt: TGTGCCAGCAGCAGGACAGGCCTCAATCAGCCCCAGCATTTT; cdr3_aa: CASSRTGLNQPQHF; cdr3_length: 14; d_call: TRBD1; j_call: TRBJ1-5; clone_size: NA; v_call: TRBV5-6
cdr3_nt: TGTGCCAGCAGCCAAGGCTCGGCTAGCGGGTTACTAGCCAAAAACATTCAGTACTTC; cdr3_aa: CASSQGSASGLLAKNIQYF; cdr3_length: 19; d_call: TRBD2; j_call: TRBJ2-4; clone_size: NA; v_call: TRBV4-2
cdr3_nt: TGTGCCAGCAGTGCCAAGGACAGAAGCTCCTACAATGAGCAGTTCTTC; cdr3_aa: CASSAKDRSSYNEQFF; cdr3_length: 16; d_call: NA; j_call: TRBJ2-1; clone_size: NA; v_call: TRBV6-1
cdr3_nt: TGTGCCAGCAGTTGGCGGGAGGGAGTCAATGAGCAGTTCTTC; cdr3_aa: CASSWREGVNEQFF; cdr3_length: 14; d_call: TRBD2; j_call: TRBJ2-1; clone_size: NA; v_call: TRBV6-5
cdr3_nt: TGTGCCAGCAGCCAAGCCCCGACCTCCGGGTTGGACACTGAAGCTTTCTTT; cdr3_aa: CASSQAPTSGLDTEAFF; cdr3_length: 17; d_call: NA; j_call: TRBJ1-1; clone_size: NA; v_call: TRBV14
cdr3_nt: TGCAGCGTTCGTTTAGGTACTAGCGGGAGGCATGGTGAGCAGTTCTTC; cdr3_aa: CSVRLGTSGRHGEQFF; cdr3_length: 16; d_call: TRBD2; j_call: TRBJ2-1; clone_size: NA; v_call: TRBV29-1
cdr3_nt: TGCAGCGTAACAGGGGCCCGCTCTGGAAACACCATATATTTT; cdr3_aa: CSVTGARSGNTIYF; cdr3_length: 14; d_call: TRBD1; j_call: TRBJ1-3; clone_size: NA; v_call: TRBV29-1
cdr3_nt: TGTGCCAGTAGTCTTCGGGCGGGCGCCATTGAAAAACTGTTTTTT; cdr3_aa: CASSLRAGAIEKLFF; cdr3_length: 15; d_call: NA; j_call: TRBJ1-4; clone_size: NA; v_call: TRBV19
cdr3_nt: TGTGCCAGCAGCCCGAAGGGGGGGTTCGATACGCAGTATTTT; cdr3_aa: CASSPKGGFDTQYF; cdr3_length: 14; d_call: NA; j_call: TRBJ2-3; clone_size: NA; v_call: TRBV7-8
cdr3_nt: TGTGCCAGCAGCCAGAGCGGGATTGGGGCGGAGGCCCAGTACTTC; cdr3_aa: CASSQSGIGAEAQYF; cdr3_length: 15; d_call: TRBD2; j_call: TRBJ2-5; clone_size: NA; v_call: TRBV4-2
cdr3_nt: TGTGCCAGCAGTCCGTTTTTGTCTAGCGGGAGGGTAAACAATGAGCAGTTCTTC; cdr3_aa: CASSPFLSSGRVNNEQFF; cdr3_length: 18; d_call: TRBD2; j_call: TRBJ2-1; clone_size: NA; v_call: TRBV27
cdr3_nt: TGTGCCAGCAGCCGGTCCTTCGGACTATACGAGCAGTACTTC; cdr3_aa: CASSRSFGLYEQYF; cdr3_length: 14; d_call: NA; j_call: TRBJ2-7; clone_size: few; v_call: TRBV7-2
cdr3_nt: TGTGCCAGCAGCCCGGGACAACGTAACTATGGCTACACCTTC; cdr3_aa: CASSPGQRNYGYTF; cdr3_length: 14; d_call: NA; j_call: TRBJ1-2; clone_size: NA; v_call: TRBV7-9
cdr3_nt: TGTGCCACTTACTACGAGCAGTACTTC; cdr3_aa: CATYYEQYF; cdr3_length: 9; d_call: NA; j_call: TRBJ2-7; clone_size: NA; v_call: TRBV28
cdr3_nt: TGTGCCAGCTCACCACCGGGGCTTGGCTACACCTTC; cdr3_aa: CASSPPGLGYTF; cdr3_length: 12; d_call: NA; j_call: TRBJ1-2; clone_size: NA; v_call: TRBV18
cdr3_nt: TGCGCCAGCAGCTTGGACGGGATTGACTATGGCTACACCTTC; cdr3_aa: CASSLDGIDYGYTF; cdr3_length: 14; d_call: NA; j_call: TRBJ1-2; clone_size: NA; v_call: TRBV5-1
cdr3_nt: TGTGCAAGTCGCTTAGAGGGAGGTCCAGCCCTAGAGACCCAGTACTTC; cdr3_aa: CASRLEGGPALETQYF; cdr3_length: 16; d_call: NA; j_call: TRBJ2-5; clone_size: NA; v_call: TRBV12-2
cdr3_nt: TGTGCCAGCAGCTCACAGGGAAGGGGGACTGAAGCTTTCTTT; cdr3_aa: CASSSQGRGTEAFF; cdr3_length: 14; d_call: NA; j_call: TRBJ1-1; clone_size: NA; v_call: TRBV11-1
cdr3_nt: TGTGCCAGCAGCTTAGACCTAGCAAGTAATGAGCAGTTCTTC; cdr3_aa: CASSLDLASNEQFF; cdr3_length: 14; d_call: NA; j_call: TRBJ2-1; clone_size: NA; v_call: TRBV7-6
cdr3_nt: TGTGCCAGCAGCGACAGGGGTAGATACGAGCAGTACTTC; cdr3_aa: CASSDRGRYEQYF; cdr3_length: 13; d_call: TRBD1; j_call: TRBJ2-7; clone_size: NA; v_call: TRBV5-4
cdr3_nt: TGTGCCAGCAGCCTTCTAGCGGCACCCACAGATACGCAGTATTTT; cdr3_aa: CASSLLAAPTDTQYF; cdr3_length: 15; d_call: TRBD2; j_call: TRBJ2-3; clone_size: NA; v_call: TRBV9
cdr3_nt: TGTGCCAGCAGCTTAGCGGGAGATTACAATGAGCAGTTCTTC; cdr3_aa: CASSLAGDYNEQFF; cdr3_length: 14; d_call: TRBD2; j_call: TRBJ2-1; clone_size: NA; v_call: TRBV6-5
cdr3_nt: TGTGCCTGGAGTGACAAGGGGAGGGCGGGTGAAAAACTGTTTTTT; cdr3_aa: CAWSDKGRAGEKLFF; cdr3_length: 15; d_call: NA; j_call: TRBJ1-4; clone_size: NA; v_call: TRBV30
cdr3_nt: TGTGCCAGCAGTGATTCCGGGACACCCCCCTACGAGCAGTACTTC; cdr3_aa: CASSDSGTPPYEQYF; cdr3_length: 15; d_call: NA; j_call: TRBJ2-7; clone_size: NA; v_call: TRBV6-1
cdr3_nt: TGTGCCAGCAGCCAAGAATACAGTATGAACACTGAAGCTTTCTTT; cdr3_aa: CASSQEYSMNTEAFF; cdr3_length: 15; d_call: NA; j_call: TRBJ1-1; clone_size: NA; v_call: TRBV4-2